This T cell receptor (beta chain) was captured by sequencing in a study of T-cell reconstitution after alpha-beta-depleted transplantation in children. Study results and caveats: Expanded graft clones, several hundred of them, were reportedly the source of alpha-beta T cells about two months after transplant. From newly produced T cells came most of the T-cell counts and diversity one year after transplant. High day-60 TCRbeta diversity in some patients came from surviving recipient T cells and thymic progenitors.

Of note for this clonotype: The antigen remains unidentified.

A TCRbeta library incorporating unique molecular identifiers was prepared. Each CDR3 protein gets one entry after TCRdb re-called the PCR reads with MiXCR. The sample holds fewer than 1 million distinct CDR3 sequences; about 16% are singletons and the top ten take under 6%. In germline, CDR1 is MNHNS, CDR2 SASEGT. V lost 6 bases, J lost 0 bases, and 12 bases lay in between. CDR3 length: 15 amino acids. The chain combines TRBV6-1 with TRBJ2-1; weak D call: TRBD1 (5 bases). The clonotype was recovered from a male patient younger than 18 who had a stem cell transplant for acute lymphoblastic leukemia, so the T cells may come from the graft donor. The source was PBMCs, mostly from graft donor cells, collected 360 days after TCRalphabeta/CD19-depleted stem cell transplant. In DNA, the CDR3 is TGTGCCAGCAGGCGACAGCCCAGCTCCTACAATGAGCAGTTCTTC. Its protein product is CASRRQPSSYNEQFF.